This T cell receptor beta chain is drawn from a study of blood T cell repertoires in COVID-19. Across the study: Researchers got acute and convalescent COVID-19 samples from the United States, Italy and Spain. T cells, B-cell-depleted T cells, or PBMCs supplied cDNA or gDNA.

In the original processing: Nucleated cell number was recorded as an estimate derived from reference gene primer amplification. Measured with immunoSEQ multiplex PCR; TCRdb has only the in-frame clones, and not every one. V, J and clone size derive from that table, while D and trimming were established from the DNA sequence. Of fewer than 250,000 clones in the sample, more than 85% are singletons; the top ten hold about 3%. The length of the CDR3 is 22 residues. The chain uses TRBV12-1 and TRBJ1-4; the table gives TRBD1 as D, unverified against the DNA. TRBV12-1 is shown as a pseudogene. The TCR comes from a man in his 60s with acute or convalescent COVID-19. Sequenced input: peripheral blood. CDR3 residues: CASAPLRGHGLPYHATNEKLFF. CDR3 DNA sequence: TGTGCCAGCGCCCCCCTCAGGGGGCACGGCTTGCCATATCATGCAACTAATGAAAAACTGTTTTTT.